Presented here are 13 T cell receptor beta chains from one specimen sequenced in a study of blood T cell repertoires in COVID-19 (dated by TCRdb to about 2020). The method was the immunoSEQ multiplex PCR assay. TCRdb carries this immuneACCESS record with in-frame sequences only. Its versions omit some clonotypes, under half of them owing to an unresolved V gene in the studies checked, with the rest unexplained. Here the sample has some 250,000 clones; approximately 86% occur a single time. Of the sample, around 3.3% falls within the top ten clones. The sequencing sample was made of PBMCs or T cells enriched from blood (not recorded which). These receptors were collected from a woman in her thirties or forties with acute COVID-19.

J is TRBJ2-1 and V is TRBV7-8; D gene uncertain. Germline V gene lookup returns CDR1 SGHVS and CDR2 FQNEAQ. Deletions cut 1 base from V and 2 bases from J, with 18 bases between. The CDR3 runs 18 residues. The CDR3 coding sequence is TGTGCCAGCAGCTTAGTCCAGGAACGCTTACGAACCTACAATGAGCAGTTCTTC. Its protein is CASSLVQERLRTYNEQFF.

This rearrangement joins TRBV30 to TRBJ2-5; tentatively, D is TRBD2 (7 bases). V was cut by 7 bases and J by 5 bases, with 17 bases left in between. Germline CDR1 is GTSNPN and CDR2 is SVGIG (reference sequence). This CDR3 spans 13 amino acids. The CDR3 loop reads CAFAGAGGETQYF. The DNA of the CDR3 is TGTGCCTTTGCGGGGGCCGGGGGGGAGACCCAGTACTTC.

The CDR3 DNA sequence: TGTGCCTGGAGTGTTGCGTTCGGGGAGCTGTTTTTT. The encoded protein is CAWSVAFGELFF. The rearrangement joins TRBV30 to TRBJ2-2, with D uncertain. V was pared by 0 bases and J by 7 bases, with 6 bases between. The CDR3 runs to 12 residues. Germline V gives CDR1 GTSNPN, CDR2 SVGIG (reference sequence).

The V call is TRBV5-1, the J call TRBJ2-5, with 10 bases matching TRBD2. V gave up 3 bases and J gave up 3 bases; unmatched junction bases: 8. Germline lookup yields CDR1 SGHRS and CDR2 YFSETQ. The CDR3 extends over 16 amino acids. CDR3 sequence: CASSSGLAGVEETQYF. The CDR3, as DNA: TGCGCCAGCAGCTCCGGTCTAGCGGGAGTGGAAGAGACCCAGTACTTC. Combining the CDR3 with reference TRBV5-1 and TRBJ2-5 gives the whole variable domain KAGVTQTPRYLIKTRGQQVTLSCSPISGHRSVSWYQQTPGQGLQFLFEYFSETQRNKGNFPGRFSGRQFSNSRSEMNVSTLELGDSALYLCASSSGLAGVEETQYFGPGTRLLVL.

The chain carries TRBV7-8 and TRBJ1-4; 8 positions match TRBD1. Germline-derived CDR1 and CDR2 are SGHVS and FQNEAQ. V lost 5 bases, J lost 8 bases, and 7 bases stayed unmatched. The CDR3 contains 14 residues. CDR3 in DNA: TGTGCCAGCAGCCCCAGGGGGCTAAAAGAAAAACTGTTTTTT. Amino acid sequence: CASSPRGLKEKLFF.

The rearrangement uses TRBV2 and TRBJ1-1; D is unresolved. Germline loops: CDR1 SNHLY, CDR2 FYNNEI. V gave up 2 bases and J gave up 5 bases, with 6 bases separating them. The CDR3 has 12 residues. The CDR3 is CASSELRTEAFF. CDR3 nucleotide sequence: TGTGCCAGCAGTGAATTGAGAACTGAAGCTTTCTTT.

This clone was observed once. The chain carries TRBV5-6 and TRBJ2-7; TRBD1 aligns across 7 bases. The J segment lost 2 bases and the V segment lost 3 bases, leaving 5 bases of the junction unmatched. The V gene's germline CDR1 is SGHDT and CDR2 YYEEEE. There are 14 residues in the CDR3. CDR3 DNA sequence: TGTGCCAGCAGCTACAGGGGTCCACCCTACGAGCAGTACTTC. It specifies CASSYRGPPYEQYF.

The chain recombines TRBV7-9 with TRBJ2-2, with D possibly being TRBD2 (7 bases). This CDR3 spans 16 amino acids. With 3 bases removed from V and 3 bases from J, the gap between germline ends came to 14 bases. Germline loops: CDR1 SEHNR, CDR2 FQNEAQ (reference sequence). CDR3: CASSFLWGGHTGELFF. CDR3 DNA: TGTGCCAGCAGCTTCCTTTGGGGGGGCCACACCGGGGAGCTGTTTTTT.

The sample holds one count of this clone. This sequence joins TRBV9 and TRBJ1-2, with D uncertain. Trimming removed 0 bases from V and 0 bases from J, with 6 bases in between. This CDR3 is built from 14 residues. Germline V gene data show CDR1 as SGDLS and CDR2 as YYNGEE. The CDR3 is CASSVGGTNYGYTF. The CDR3 nucleotides are TGTGCCAGCAGCGTAGGTGGCACTAACTATGGCTACACCTTC.

This clone was observed a handful of times. V is TRBV25-1 and J is TRBJ1-1; D gene unclear. From germline, CDR1 is MGHDK and CDR2 SYGVNS. The CDR3 runs 16 residues. V lost 4 bases to trimming and J lost 1 base, with 16 bases between them. CDR3: CASSVLVTETNTEAFF. The DNA for the CDR3 is TGTGCCAGCAGTGTATTGGTCACAGAAACGAACACTGAAGCTTTCTTT.

This clone has only one observation. The genes are TRBV7-8 and TRBJ1-1; D is possibly TRBD1 (5 bases). Between the trimmed V and J ends, which lost 0 bases and 5 bases, there was a span of 10 bases. The CDR3 covers 14 residues. The germline CDR1 and CDR2 sequences are SGHVS and FQNEAQ. The CDR3 region has the DNA TGTGCCAGCAGCTTAGCCGGGGGAGAAACTGAAGCTTTCTTT. It is translated as CASSLAGGETEAFF.

The chain combines TRBV10-3 with TRBJ2-5; D ambiguous. This CDR3 is 13 amino acids long. Looked up from germline, CDR1 is ENHRY and CDR2 is SYGVKD. The germline V and J ends were trimmed by 0 bases and 1 base, with 3 bases remaining between them. This chain's CDR3 is CAISESSQETQYF. The DNA of the CDR3 is TGTGCCATCAGTGAGTCGAGCCAAGAGACCCAGTACTTC.

The count of this clone is one. The J gene is TRBJ1-1, the V gene TRBV2; TRBD1 is a possible D gene (5 bases). The V gene's germline CDR1 is SNHLY and CDR2 FYNNEI. This CDR3 region has 13 residues. Trimming shortened V by 9 bases and J by 0 bases, and 11 bases separated the two germline ends. CDR3 protein: CASIETVNTEAFF. The DNA for the CDR3 is TGTGCCAGTATAGAGACAGTGAACACTGAAGCTTTCTTT.